This passage covers 4 T cell receptor beta chains from one sample sequenced in a study of T-cell memory formation after mild COVID-19. TCRdb ran MiXCR on the 5' RACE reads and lists one entry per CDR3 protein. In the table there are about 400,000 distinct CDR3 sequences, approximately 15% of which are singletons. Sequencing input: PBMCs or a T cell subset sorted from them (not recorded which). The receptors here all came from a man aged 18 to 30 who had mild COVID-19 (a few samples of this study predate the infection). Cell type and time point are not known.

There are many counts of this clonotype. The gene calls are TRBV9 and TRBJ2-7; 10 positions match TRBD2. CDR1 and CDR2 from the germline V gene are SGDLS and YYNGEE. This CDR3 spans 15 amino acids. The V and J ends lost 0 bases and 7 bases, in that order; junction bases with no gene match: 7. Here the CDR3 reads CASSVEASGGREQYF. The CDR3 nucleotides read TGTGCCAGCAGCGTAGAGGCTAGCGGGGGCCGGGAGCAGTACTTC.

Only a few counts were recorded for this clonotype. CDR3 in amino acids: CASSLQGVGSYNSPLHF. As DNA, the CDR3 is TGTGCCAGCAGTTTACAGGGGGTGGGCTCCTATAATTCACCCCTCCACTTT. The rearrangement joins TRBV27 to TRBJ1-6; TRBD1 agrees at 7 bases. The CDR3 runs to 17 residues. Germline V CDR1 and CDR2: MNHEY, SMNVEV (reference sequence). Trimming at V came to 2 bases and at J to 0 bases, leaving 4 bases not matched to a gene.

The rearrangement uses TRBV27 and TRBJ2-1; 11 nucleotides match TRBD2. The CDR3 consists of 15 residues. With V trimmed by 3 bases and J by 8 bases, 6 bases remained unmatched. Germline V gives CDR1 MNHEY, CDR2 SMNVEV (reference sequence). The CDR3 here is CASSFPSGGIYEQFF. The CDR3 DNA sequence: TGTGCCAGCAGTTTCCCTAGCGGGGGGATCTATGAGCAGTTCTTC.

The table lists this clonotype with many counts. The genes are TRBV4-1 and TRBJ1-3; D is unresolved. This CDR3 is 13 amino acids long. V was cut by 0 bases and J by 4 bases, with 4 bases left in between. The germline V gene encodes CDR1 MGHRA and CDR2 YSYEKL. DNA for the CDR3: TGCGCCAGCAGCCAAGAAGAAGGAAACACCATATATTTT. Protein: CASSQEEGNTIYF.